This T cell receptor (beta chain) was observed in a study of regulatory T cells in long-lasting Graves disease. Study at large: Over 5 years of antithyroid drugs plus positive TSH receptor antibodies defined persistent Graves' disease.

This clonotype was seen a single time. Its target is not known. Regarding time point: persistent/refractory GD, antithyroid drugs over 5 years with positive TRAb. Extracted RNA from PBMCs served as the source of the TCR library. The patients included were those that came from an endocrinology department in Xi'an, China. V dropped 4 bases and J dropped 10; count of bases not matched to a gene: 10. Germline V gene data show CDR1 as SEHNR and CDR2 as FQNEAQ (reference sequence). CDR3 size: 14 residues. Study conclusions and caveats: The study found persistent patients shared more public clonotypes (fewer than 3,000) than new patients (just over 950).

Arm-PCR of CDR3 regions and iRepertoire HTBI primers were used to build TCR beta libraries. TCRdb re-derived calls from the multiplex PCR reads in MiXCR, one entry per CDR3 protein. The table records about 660,000 distinct CDR3 sequences, around 30% of them present only once. The sequence was collected from a female donor with Graves disease. The source was peripheral blood mononuclear cells (PBMCs), collected when the disease was refractory, from a patient treated with antithyroid drugs. The chain carries TRBV7-9 and TRBJ1-5; 7 nucleotides agree with TRBD1. CDR3 DNA sequence: TGTGCCAGCAGCTCGGACAGGTCGCCTGATCCCCAGCATTTT. This sequence encodes CASSSDRSPDPQHF.